This T cell receptor (beta chain) emerged from a study of shared clonotypes between healthy human individuals. CDR3 size: 13 residues. V shed 8 bases and J shed 5 bases, with 13 bases lying between them. Germline-derived CDR1 and CDR2 are WSHSY and SAAADI. The method was immunoSEQ multiplex PCR; TCRdb's version includes in-frame clones alone and lacks a portion of them. The top ten hold roughly 0.15% of the sample, which has about 2,500,000 clones, more than 90% seen once. The TCR originated in a man aged 18 to 29 in good health. The sample taken for sequencing was naive CD4+ T cells sorted from blood. Subset specified: CD45RA+ positively selected. V usage is TRBV10-2 and J usage is TRBJ1-5; D not resolved. CDR3 loop: CASAGKPYQPQHF. The CDR3 DNA sequence: TGCGCCAGCGCGGGCAAGCCCTATCAGCCCCAGCATTTT.